Listed here are 23 T cell receptor beta chains from one sample, sequenced in a study of cytomegalovirus exposure and HLA in healthy donors. Primers: 60 Vbeta forward and 13 Jbeta reverse. Method: immunoSEQ multiplex PCR; TCRdb's copy keeps in-frame clones and lacks some. The repertoire includes over 50,000 clones, around 75% of them detected once, and about 53% sits in the top ten. Specimen: PBMCs. The receptors were gathered from a man between 45 and 60 years old in good health and CMV-seropositive.

The CDR3, as DNA: TGCGCCAGCGGGGGCCAGGGCCGCTCGGAGACCCAGTACTTC. This sequence encodes CASGGQGRSETQYF. This chain joins TRBV5-1 and TRBJ2-5, with D maybe TRBD1 (6 bases). CDR3 length: 14 residues. V gave up 7 bases and J gave up 5 bases, with 18 bases separating them. Germline V CDR1 and CDR2: SGHRS, YFSETQ.

The V gene is TRBV4-3, the J gene TRBJ2-7; D is ambiguous. Trimming removed 2 bases from V and 6 bases from J, with 8 bases in between. There are 12 residues in the CDR3. CDR1 and CDR2 from the germline V gene are LGHNA and YSLEER. CDR3 coding DNA: TGCGCCAGCAGCCAAATCGGTAGCGAGCAGTACTTC. Translation gives CASSQIGSEQYF.

The J gene is TRBJ2-3, the V gene TRBV13; 13 bases are shared with TRBD2. The CDR3 has 17 residues. J lost 2 bases, V lost 4 bases, and 6 bases had no gene match. CDR1 and CDR2 (germline): PRHDT, FYEKMQ (reference sequence). The CDR3 DNA is TGTGCCAGCAGCTCCGCCGGGACTAGCGGGGACACAGATACGCAGTATTTT. Translation gives CASSSAGTSGDTDTQYF.

The rearrangement uses TRBV2 and TRBJ1-6, with 8 bases lining up with TRBD1. CDR1 and CDR2 (germline): SNHLY, FYNNEI. The trim removed 1 base at V and 9 bases at J, leaving 2 bases unmatched. The CDR3 length is 14 residues. Here the CDR3 DNA reads TGTGCCAGCAGTGAAGGACAGGGGCTTTCACCCCTCCACTTT. Its protein is CASSEGQGLSPLHF.

The V and J genes are TRBV7-9 and TRBJ1-1; 10 nucleotides align to TRBD1. This CDR3 contains 16 residues. Germline lookup yields CDR1 SEHNR and CDR2 FQNEAQ (reference sequence). Losses at the gene ends were 5 bases for V and 5 bases for J; bases not matched to a gene: 11. The CDR3 nucleotides are TGTGCCAGCAGCCTCGTGACAGGGGGCCGGTGGACTGAAGCTTTCTTT. Amino acid sequence: CASSLVTGGRWTEAFF.

The rearrangement uses TRBV28 and TRBJ2-2, with 7 nucleotides matching TRBD1. From germline, CDR1 is MDHEN and CDR2 SYDVKM. This CDR3 comprises 14 residues. The V gene end was trimmed by 6 bases and the J gene end by 6 bases; junction bases not matched to a gene: 7. In DNA form, the CDR3 reads TGTGCCAGCAGAGTGGACAGGATGGCCGGGGAGCTGTTTTTT. It yields the protein CASRVDRMAGELFF.

The chain carries TRBV19 and TRBJ1-5, with TRBD1 matching over 9 bases. J gave up 1 base and V 10 bases, and 20 bases lay outside the gene matches. The CDR3 length is 19 residues. Germline CDR1 is LNHDA and CDR2 is SQIVND (reference sequence). The CDR3 reads CATSPRPTGGFSSNQPQHF. The CDR3, as DNA: TGTGCCACCTCCCCTCGGCCTACAGGGGGCTTCTCCAGCAATCAGCCCCAGCATTTT.

The J gene is TRBJ1-4, the V gene TRBV2; TRBD1 aligns across 9 bases. The V gene's germline CDR1 is SNHLY and CDR2 FYNNEI. The CDR3 totals 14 residues. Unmatched junction bases numbered 7, after V lost 8 bases and J lost 6 bases. CDR3 DNA: TGTGCCAGCCGCGACGGGACAGGGCATGAAAAACTGTTTTTT. It specifies CASRDGTGHEKLFF.

This clone has just a few counts. J is TRBJ2-1 and V is TRBV7-9, with 8 positions matching TRBD2. Trimming at V came to 6 bases and at J to 8 bases, leaving 6 bases not matched to a gene. The CDR3 is 13 amino acids. Germline CDR1 reads SEHNR; CDR2 reads FQNEAQ (reference sequence). The CDR3 loop reads CASSPGTRDEQFF. The CDR3 nucleotides read TGTGCCAGCAGTCCCGGGACTAGGGATGAGCAGTTCTTC.

V and J are TRBV7-2 and TRBJ2-7; 11 positions match TRBD1. Trimming cost V 4 bases and J 7 bases; bases outside gene matches: 6. The CDR3 has 14 residues. CDR1 SGHTA and CDR2 FQGNSA come from the germline V gene. CDR3 in amino acids: CASSSDRGRREQYF. For the CDR3, the DNA is TGTGCCAGCAGCTCGGACAGGGGGCGTAGAGAGCAGTACTTC.

The chain employs TRBV5-1 and TRBJ2-2, with TRBD2 as a possible D gene (6 bases). The V end was cut by 0 bases, the J end by 7 bases, with 10 bases between. The CDR3 is 14 residues long. Germline V gives CDR1 SGHRS, CDR2 YFSETQ. Here the CDR3 DNA reads TGCGCCAGCAGCTTGGCCGGGCGGGACGGGGAGCTGTTTTTT. Its protein is CASSLAGRDGELFF. The full variable domain, in which reference TRBV5-1 and TRBJ2-2 provide the parts outside the CDR3, is KAGVTQTPRYLIKTRGQQVTLSCSPISGHRSVSWYQQTPGQGLQFLFEYFSETQRNKGNFPGRFSGRQFSNSRSEMNVSTLELGDSALYLCASSLAGRDGELFFGEGSRLTVL.

CDR3 loop: CASSTGEWNTEAFF. Here the CDR3 DNA reads TGTGCCAGCAGCACTGGTGAGTGGAACACTGAAGCTTTCTTT. The chain is built from TRBV5-6 and TRBJ1-1; D unresolved. V was pared by 4 bases and J by 1 base, with 11 bases between. The germline V gene encodes CDR1 SGHDT and CDR2 YYEEEE. The CDR3 is made up of 14 amino acids.

As concerns this clone: A read error may produce the germline difference seen at one junction end. The J gene is TRBJ2-5, the V gene TRBV7-2; 11 bases agree with TRBD2. The CDR3 is 18 residues long. The germline CDR1 and CDR2 sequences are SGHTA and FQGNSA. The CDR3 spells CAISLVRGSGGAGETQYF. Written as DNA, the CDR3 is TGTGCCATCAGCTTAGTGCGGGGTAGCGGGGGGGCCGGGGAGACCCAGTACTTC.

The V call is TRBV7-2, the J call TRBJ2-3, with 14 bases fitting TRBD2. This CDR3 spans 17 amino acids. Germline lookup yields CDR1 SGHTA and CDR2 FQGNSA. V was clipped by 5 bases and J by 6 bases; unmatched bases: 10. CDR3 bases: TGTGCCAGCAGCCCTAGACTAGCGGGGGGGCAAGGGGATACGCAGTATTTT. It is translated as CASSPRLAGGQGDTQYF.

This chain uses TRBV2 with TRBJ2-1, with 14 bases that match TRBD2. The CDR3 consists of 14 residues. V was pared by 8 bases and J by 6 bases, with 3 bases of the junction left unmatched. Per the germline V gene, CDR1 is SNHLY and CDR2 is FYNNEI. The CDR3 DNA reads TGTGCCAGCTGGGGACTAGCGGGAGTCAATGAGCAGTTCTTC. It specifies CASWGLAGVNEQFF. Full variable domain (outside the CDR3, taken from reference TRBV2 and TRBJ2-1): EPEVTQTPSHQVTQMGQEVILRCVPISNHLYFYWYRQILGQKVEFLVSFYNNEISEKSEIFDDQFSVERPDGSNFTLKIRSTKLEDSAMYFCASWGLAGVNEQFFGPGTRLTVL.

The V gene is TRBV19, the J gene TRBJ2-1; 7 bases are shared with TRBD2. The CDR3 extends over 15 amino acids. With 9 bases clipped from V and 7 bases from J, the junction kept 15 bases outside the gene matches. Germline CDR1 LNHDA, CDR2 SQIVND (reference sequence). The CDR3 region is CASRLGREVLNEQFF. The CDR3 DNA sequence: TGTGCCAGCCGCCTTGGCCGGGAGGTACTTAATGAGCAGTTCTTC.

The rearrangement uses TRBV6-5 and TRBJ2-2; perhaps TRBD1 as D (6 bases). Germline V gives CDR1 MNHEY, CDR2 SVGAGI. V lost 6 bases and J lost 2, with 7 bases in between. The CDR3 sequence is 13 residues long. The CDR3 loop is CASSRGNTGELFF. The CDR3 coding sequence is TGTGCCAGCAGCAGGGGAAACACCGGGGAGCTGTTTTTT.

This chain joins TRBV6-6 and TRBJ1-3; D might be TRBD1 (5 bases). CDR1 is MNHNY and CDR2 is SVGAGI in the germline V gene (reference sequence). This CDR3 comprises 15 residues. Trimming took off 6 bases at V and 2 bases at J, with 14 bases between the two ends. Here the CDR3 reads CASRLLTGPGNTIYF. CDR3 nucleotide sequence: TGTGCCAGCAGATTACTCACAGGCCCTGGAAACACCATATATTTT.

The table lists this clone with a count of one. This rearrangement joins TRBV30 to TRBJ1-5, with D possibly matching TRBD1 (6 bases). The germline V and J ends were trimmed by 0 bases and 8 bases, with 14 bases remaining between them. Germline V gene lookup returns CDR1 GTSNPN and CDR2 SVGIG (reference sequence). This CDR3 has 14 residues. The CDR3 nucleotides read TGTGCCTGGAGTGTAGCGGGGGCTCGGGAGCCCCAGCATTTT. Translated, it gives CAWSVAGAREPQHF.

The CDR3 loop is CASSIQGIGNQPQHF. The CDR3 bases are TGTGCCAGTAGTATCCAGGGTATCGGCAATCAGCCCCAGCATTTT. The chain has TRBV19 and TRBJ1-5; D may be TRBD1 (5 bases). Trimming removed 3 bases from V and 2 bases from J, with 11 bases in between. CDR1 and CDR2 from the germline V gene are LNHDA and SQIVND (reference sequence). This CDR3 comprises 15 residues.

This chain links TRBV11-2 with TRBJ2-2; D call uncertain. V lost 1 base to trimming and J lost 5 bases, with 11 bases between them. Germline V CDR1 and CDR2: SGHAT, FQNNGV. This CDR3 has 15 amino acids. The CDR3 DNA reads TGTGCCAGCAGCTTAGGTCCCCCGGGTACCGGGGAGCTGTTTTTT. Its protein product is CASSLGPPGTGELFF.

This clone was detected only once. The chain employs TRBV28 and TRBJ2-3; 12 nucleotides line up with TRBD2. The CDR3 is made up of 14 amino acids. The V segment lost 5 bases and the J segment 10 bases; nucleotides outside the gene matches: 7. The germline CDR1 and CDR2 sequences are MDHEN and SYDVKM. CDR3 region: CASSLAGGGSPQYF. In DNA form, the CDR3 reads TGTGCCAGCAGTCTAGCGGGAGGGGGGTCGCCGCAGTATTTT.

This clone came up a few times. This rearrangement joins TRBV30 to TRBJ1-2; D is uncertain. V dropped 3 bases and J dropped 4 bases, with 15 bases sitting between them. CDR1 and CDR2 from the germline V gene are GTSNPN and SVGIG (reference sequence). The CDR3 totals 14 residues. The CDR3 here is CAWRLLDSFYGYTF. In DNA form, the CDR3 reads TGTGCCTGGAGGCTACTCGACTCTTTCTATGGCTACACCTTC.